Presented here are 14 T cell receptor beta chains from one specimen sequenced in a study of T cells in Graves' hyperthyroidism and ophthalmopathy. Amplification yielded TCR beta CDR3 regions, with RNA transcripts as the source. HTBI primers drove first-round RT-PCR of the TCR CDR3. One entry per CDR3 protein results from TCRdb running MiXCR on the multiplex PCR reads. Altogether about 200,000 distinct CDR3 sequences are present, about a sixth being singletons, with the ten largest covering about 56%. Material for sequencing was blood. The source of these receptors is a woman aged 45-59 years with Graves' hyperthyroidism.

Here the CDR3 DNA reads TGTGCCAGCAGTGACTACGCGGGCCCCTACAATGAGCAGTTCTTC. Protein product: CASSDYAGPYNEQFF. V is TRBV6-1 and J is TRBJ2-1; weak D call: TRBD2 (5 bases). The CDR3 is 15 amino acids. The germline CDR1 and CDR2 sequences are MNHNS and SASEGT. Trimming cost V 3 bases and J 2 bases, with 11 bases left between them.

This clonotype was seen repeatedly, ten times or more. The junction does not match germline at one end; this may be a read error. This rearrangement joins TRBV7-3 to TRBJ2-3; 8 nucleotides line up with TRBD2. CDR1 is SGHTA, CDR2 FQGTGA, per germline. CDR3 length: 14 residues. The DNA for the CDR3 is TGTGCCAGCAGCTGGCGGACTAGCACTGATACGCAGTATTTT. Its translation is CASSWRTSTDTQYF. The entire variable domain, with the rest obtained from reference TRBV7-3 and TRBJ2-3, is as follows: GAGVSQTPSNKVTEKGKYVELRCDPISGHTALYWYRQSLGQGPEFLIYFQGTGAADDSGLPNDRFFAVRPEGSVSTLKIQRTERGDSAVYLCASSWRTSTDTQYFGPGTRLTVL.

As regards this clonotype: A much larger clone differs by one base, so this may be a read error. This chain uses TRBV2 with TRBJ2-7; no clear D gene. The CDR3 has 15 residues. The germline V gene has CDR1 SNHLY and CDR2 FYNNEI. The V gene lost 6 bases and the J gene lost 9 bases, with 24 bases spanning the gap. The CDR3 DNA reads as TGTGCCAGCAGCCCAAGGCCCCCCCCCTACCACGGGCAGTACTTC. Translated, it gives CASSPRPPPYHGQYF.

This clonotype has at least ten counts. The CDR3 reads CASSPGTGSEKLFF. Written as DNA, the CDR3 is TGTGCCAGCAGCCCTGGAACAGGGAGTGAAAAACTGTTTTTT. This chain uses TRBV7-9 with TRBJ1-4, with a tentative D call TRBD1 (6 bases). Trimming removed 5 bases at V and 7 bases at J, with 14 bases between. This CDR3 has 14 amino acids. Per germline, CDR1 SEHNR and CDR2 FQNEAQ (reference sequence). Variable domain in full (rest from reference TRBV7-9 and TRBJ1-4): DTGVSQNPRHKITKRGQNVTFRCDPISEHNRLYWYRQTLGQGPEFLTYFQNEAQLEKSRLLSDRFSAERPKGSFSTLEIQRTEQGDSAMYLCASSPGTGSEKLFFGSGTQLSVL.

V usage is TRBV29-1 and J usage is TRBJ1-2; weak D call: TRBD1 (5 bases). The CDR3 consists of 14 residues. Trimming left V 4 bases short and J 8 bases short, with 20 bases between. In germline, CDR1 is SQVTM, CDR2 ANQGSEA. The CDR3 nucleotides read TGCAGCGTTGGTGAAGGGGCCGGGTTTTTCGGCTACACCTTC. Translating gives CSVGEGAGFFGYTF.

Details on this clonotype: An end of the junction differs from the germline gene, which may be a read error. The genes are TRBV7-8 and TRBJ1-1, with a possible D match to TRBD1 (6 bases). Germline V gives CDR1 SGHVS, CDR2 FQNEAQ. This CDR3 is built from 12 residues. CDR3 amino acids: CASSNWDTEAFF. DNA for the CDR3: TGTGCCAGCAGCAACTGGGACACCGAAGCTTTCTTT.

Many counts were recorded for this clonotype. This chain connects TRBV29-1 to TRBJ1-2; D may be TRBD1 (6 bases). V lost 3 bases and J lost 3, with 8 bases in between. Germline V lookup: CDR1 SQVTM, CDR2 ANQGSEA. This CDR3 has 12 residues. The CDR3 loop reads CSVERQDYGYTF. The CDR3 DNA is TGCAGCGTTGAGAGACAGGACTATGGCTACACCTTC.

This clonotype has a count of ten or more. This chain uses TRBV5-5 with TRBJ2-1, with 13 bases aligning to TRBD2. The CDR3 extends over 15 amino acids. Germline assignment: CDR1 SGHKS and CDR2 YYEKEE (reference sequence). V trimming: 3 bases; J trimming: 6 bases; junction bases outside the gene matches: 3. CDR3 DNA sequence: TGTGCCAGCAGCTACCGGACTAGCGGGAGCAATGAGCAGTTCTTC. Residues: CASSYRTSGSNEQFF.

V gene TRBV11-1 combines with J gene TRBJ2-7; no clear D gene. The V end was cut by 5 bases, the J end by 3 bases, with 14 bases between. The germline gives CDR1 SGHAT, CDR2 FQDESV (reference sequence). This CDR3 has 14 residues. The CDR3 loop reads CASSQGRSFYEQYF. In DNA, the CDR3 is TGTGCCAGCAGCCAAGGCAGATCCTTCTACGAGCAGTACTTC. Supplemented by reference TRBV11-1 and TRBJ2-7, the full variable domain reads EAEVAQSPRYKITEKSQAVAFWCDPISGHATLYWYRQILGQGPELLVQFQDESVVDDSQLPKDRFSAERLKGVDSTLKIQPAELGDSAMYLCASSQGRSFYEQYFGPGTRLTVT.

The chain joins TRBV20-1 to TRBJ1-2, with D possibly matching TRBD1 (6 bases). This CDR3 has 15 residues. CDR1 is DFQATT and CDR2 is SNEGSKA in the germline V gene (reference sequence). V lost 6 bases to trimming and J lost 4 bases, with 21 bases between them. Here the CDR3 reads CSAISRGHRTYGYTF. The CDR3 coding sequence is TGCAGTGCCATAAGTCGGGGGCATAGGACCTATGGCTACACCTTC.

The V gene is TRBV30, the J gene TRBJ2-7; 8 bases align to TRBD2. CDR3 length equals 13 residues. Per the germline V gene, CDR1 is GTSNPN and CDR2 is SVGIG (reference sequence). The V gene end was trimmed by 3 bases and the J gene end by 5 bases; junction bases not matched to a gene: 6. CDR3 residues: CAWRLAGIHEQYF. For the CDR3, the DNA is TGTGCCTGGAGGTTAGCGGGAATCCACGAGCAGTACTTC.

Of note for this clonotype: This could be a read error, since a much larger clone is one nucleotide away. The V gene is TRBV14, the J gene TRBJ2-1; perhaps TRBD2 as D (7 bases). This CDR3 has 18 residues. Germline V gene lookup returns CDR1 SGHDN and CDR2 FVKESK. Deletions cut 4 bases from V and 6 bases from J, with 25 bases between. The CDR3 region has the DNA TGTGCCAGCAGCCTCGGACTCGGGGGACGGGGGGCGCGCAATGAGCAGTTCTTC. Its protein is CASSLGLGGRGARNEQFF. The variable domain in full, with the rest retrieved from reference TRBV14 and TRBJ2-1, is EAGVTQFPSHSVIEKGQTVTLRCDPISGHDNLYWYRRVMGKEIKFLLHFVKESKQDESGMPNNRFLAERTGGTYSTLKVQPAELEDSGVYFCASSLGLGGRGARNEQFFGPGTRLTVL.

This sequence joins TRBV7-3 and TRBJ2-1, with 16 nucleotides matching TRBD2. Trimming at V came to 7 bases and at J to 6 bases, leaving 12 bases not matched to a gene. The CDR3 consists of 18 residues. Looked up from germline, CDR1 is SGHTA and CDR2 is FQGTGA. The CDR3 DNA reads as TGTGCCAGCATAAGCTCTGGGACTAGCGGGAGGGCCGTCAATGAGCAGTTCTTC. Amino acid sequence: CASISSGTSGRAVNEQFF. Supplemented by reference TRBV7-3 and TRBJ2-1, the full variable domain reads GAGVSQTPSNKVTEKGKYVELRCDPISGHTALYWYRQSLGQGPEFLIYFQGTGAADDSGLPNDRFFAVRPEGSVSTLKIQRTERGDSAVYLCASISSGTSGRAVNEQFFGPGTRLTVL.

This clonotype has just a few counts. The chain links TRBV10-2 to TRBJ2-2; D not certain. The CDR3 has 15 residues. Germline assignment: CDR1 WSHSY and CDR2 SAAADI. V was shortened by 4 bases and J by 4 bases, with 13 bases between the two germline ends. The CDR3 DNA is TGCGCCAGCAGTGGGGCCGATAGTGGCACCGGGGAGCTGTTTTTT. Its protein is CASSGADSGTGELFF.